One and the same sample provided the 5 T cell receptor beta chains below, sequenced in a study of control samples from healthy donors and cancer patients. Generated by immunoSEQ multiplex PCR, the TCRdb table keeps only in-frame clones and is missing some. Of around 72,000 clones in the sample, approximately 84% are singletons; the top ten hold about 14%. Material: blood. These receptors all stem from a man aged 50 to 59 in good health.

J is TRBJ2-7 and V is TRBV5-1, with 13 bases matching TRBD2. J gave up 6 bases and V 4 bases, and 4 bases lay outside the gene matches. CDR3 size: 14 residues. Germline loops: CDR1 SGHRS, CDR2 YFSETQ. CDR3 coding DNA: TGCGCCAGCAGCGCAGGACTAGCGGGAGTCGAGCAGTACTTC. It yields the protein CASSAGLAGVEQYF.

The rearrangement joins TRBV19 to TRBJ1-5, with a possible D match to TRBD1 (6 bases). Germline assignment: CDR1 LNHDA and CDR2 SQIVND (reference sequence). The CDR3 length is 18 residues. V lost 3 bases to trimming and J lost 2 bases, with 20 bases between them. The CDR3 loop reads CASSMGWSGASGNQPQHF. The CDR3 DNA reads as TGTGCCAGTAGTATGGGGTGGTCAGGGGCGAGTGGCAATCAGCCCCAGCATTTT.

A few counts support this clone. This chain joins TRBV6-5 and TRBJ2-7; tentatively, D is TRBD2 (7 bases). Germline V CDR1 and CDR2: MNHEY, SVGAGI. Trimming left V 2 bases short and J 4 bases short, with 12 bases between. This CDR3 region has 14 residues. In nucleotides, the CDR3 is TGTGCCAGCAGTTACCTCGGGGGGACATACGAGCAGTACTTC. This encodes CASSYLGGTYEQYF.

This clone was detected only once. The chain employs TRBV2 and TRBJ1-5; 8 bases fit TRBD1. The CDR3 length is 14 residues. Germline lookup yields CDR1 SNHLY and CDR2 FYNNEI. V was clipped by 1 base and J by 4 bases; unmatched bases: 0. CDR3 sequence reads: CASSEDRGNQPQHF. CDR3 DNA: TGTGCCAGCAGTGAAGACAGGGGGAATCAGCCCCAGCATTTT.

The chain employs TRBV19 and TRBJ2-7; 9 bases map to TRBD1. Germline V gene sequence: CDR1 LNHDA, CDR2 SQIVND (reference sequence). The CDR3 has 14 residues. V dropped 10 bases and J dropped 2; count of bases not matched to a gene: 9. The CDR3 region is CATTGTGTPYEQYF. The CDR3 bases are TGTGCCACCACGGGGACAGGGACACCCTACGAGCAGTACTTC. The full variable domain, completed using reference TRBV19 and TRBJ2-7, is DGGITQSPKYLFRKEGQNVTLSCEQNLNHDAMYWYRQDPGQGLRLIYYSQIVNDFQKGDIAEGYSVSREKKESFPLTVTSAQKNPTAFYLCATTGTGTPYEQYFGPGTRLTVT.